This T cell receptor (beta chain) stems from a study of T-cell memory formation after mild COVID-19. Only one count was recorded for this clonotype. The antigen remains unidentified. Regarding the study as a whole: Contracting CD4+ clones were located mainly in CM and EM, and CD8+ clones in EMRA. The appearance of some responding clones in pre-infection memory suggested that cross-reactive memory joined. A balance of CD4 and CD8 characterized clones contracting day 15 to 85, whereas later expanders leaned CD4+.

The V and J ends lost 1 base and 2 bases, in that order; junction bases with no gene match: 1. The CDR3 length is 15 residues. Per the germline V gene, CDR1 is MNHNS and CDR2 is SASEGT. 5'RACE primed at constant segments yielded TCR alpha and TCR beta cDNA libraries bearing sample barcodes and UMIs. TCRdb passed the 5' RACE reads through MiXCR, listing each CDR3 protein once. The table shows under 700,000 distinct CDR3 sequences, with 20% occurring only once. This receptor was taken from an adult woman who had mild COVID-19 (a few samples of this study predate the infection). Cell type and time point are not known. The sequenced material came from PBMCs or a T cell subset sorted from them (not recorded which). The rearrangement links TRBV6-1 to TRBJ1-5; the match to TRBD1 covers 8 bases. CDR3 nucleotides: TGTGCCAGCAGTGAAGTGACAGGGGGCAATCAGCCCCAGCATTTT. It yields the protein CASSEVTGGNQPQHF.